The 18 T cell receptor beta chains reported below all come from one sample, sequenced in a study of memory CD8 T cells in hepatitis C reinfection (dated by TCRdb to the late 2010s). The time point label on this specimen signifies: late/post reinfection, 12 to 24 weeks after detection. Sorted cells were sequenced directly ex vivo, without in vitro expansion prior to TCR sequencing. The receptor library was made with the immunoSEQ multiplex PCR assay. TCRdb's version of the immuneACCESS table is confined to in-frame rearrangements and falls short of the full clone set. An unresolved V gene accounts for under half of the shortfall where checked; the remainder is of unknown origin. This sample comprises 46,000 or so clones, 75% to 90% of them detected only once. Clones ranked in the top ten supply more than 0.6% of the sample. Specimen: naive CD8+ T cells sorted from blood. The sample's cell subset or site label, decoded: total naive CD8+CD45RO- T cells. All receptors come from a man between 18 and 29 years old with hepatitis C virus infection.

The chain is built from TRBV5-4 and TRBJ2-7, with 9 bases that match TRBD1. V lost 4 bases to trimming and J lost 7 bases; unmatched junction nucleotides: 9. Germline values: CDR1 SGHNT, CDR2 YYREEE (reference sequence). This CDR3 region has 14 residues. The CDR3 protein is CASSLGQGLREQYF. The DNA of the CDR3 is TGTGCCAGCAGCCTGGGACAGGGCCTGAGAGAGCAGTACTTC.

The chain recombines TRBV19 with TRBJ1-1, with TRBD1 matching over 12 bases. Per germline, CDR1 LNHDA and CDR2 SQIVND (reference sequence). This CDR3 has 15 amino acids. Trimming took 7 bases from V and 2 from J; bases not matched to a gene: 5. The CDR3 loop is CASTLGQGANTEAFF. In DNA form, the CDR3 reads TGTGCCAGTACCCTGGGACAGGGGGCAAACACTGAAGCTTTCTTT.

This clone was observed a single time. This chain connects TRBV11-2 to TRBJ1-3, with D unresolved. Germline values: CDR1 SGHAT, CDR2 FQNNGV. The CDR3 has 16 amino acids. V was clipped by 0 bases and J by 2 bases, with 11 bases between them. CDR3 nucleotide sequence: TGTGCCAGCAGCTTAGAAACATGGAGAGCTGGAAACACCATATATTTT. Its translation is CASSLETWRAGNTIYF. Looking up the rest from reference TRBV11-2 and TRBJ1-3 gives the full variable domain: EAGVAQSPRYKIIEKRQSVAFWCNPISGHATLYWYQQILGQGPKLLIQFQNNGVVDDSQLPKDRFSAERLKGVDSTLKIQPAKLEDSAVYLCASSLETWRAGNTIYFGEGSWLTVV.

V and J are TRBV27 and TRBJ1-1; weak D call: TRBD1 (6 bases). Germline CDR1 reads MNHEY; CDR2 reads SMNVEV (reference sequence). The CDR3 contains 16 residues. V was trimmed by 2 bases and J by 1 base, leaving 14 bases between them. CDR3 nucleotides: TGTGCCAGCAGTTTAATCACAGGGTACGGGAACACTGAAGCTTTCTTT. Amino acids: CASSLITGYGNTEAFF.

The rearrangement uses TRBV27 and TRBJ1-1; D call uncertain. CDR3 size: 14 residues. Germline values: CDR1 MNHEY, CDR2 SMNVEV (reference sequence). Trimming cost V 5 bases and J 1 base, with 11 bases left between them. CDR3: CASSETLGNTEAFF. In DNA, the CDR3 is TGTGCCAGCAGTGAGACCCTAGGGAACACTGAAGCTTTCTTT.

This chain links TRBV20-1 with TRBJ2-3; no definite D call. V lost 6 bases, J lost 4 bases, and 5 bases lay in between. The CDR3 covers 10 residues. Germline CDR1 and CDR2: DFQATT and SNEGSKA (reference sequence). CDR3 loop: CSAPADTQYF. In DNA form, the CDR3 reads TGCAGTGCCCCGGCAGATACGCAGTATTTT.

The CDR3 reads CASSLGVRREDEQFF. The CDR3 nucleotides read TGTGCCAGCAGCTTAGGAGTCCGGCGGGAGGATGAGCAGTTCTTC. The chain couples TRBV7-9 to TRBJ2-1, with 8 positions matching TRBD2. CDR3 size: 15 residues. Germline V gene lookup returns CDR1 SEHNR and CDR2 FQNEAQ (reference sequence). V trimming: 1 base; J trimming: 8 bases; junction bases outside the gene matches: 7.

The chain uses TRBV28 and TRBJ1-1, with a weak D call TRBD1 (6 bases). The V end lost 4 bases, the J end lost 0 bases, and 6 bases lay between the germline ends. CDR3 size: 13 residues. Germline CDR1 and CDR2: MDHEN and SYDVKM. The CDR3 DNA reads TGTGCCAGCAGTTACAGGGTGAACACTGAAGCTTTCTTT. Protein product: CASSYRVNTEAFF. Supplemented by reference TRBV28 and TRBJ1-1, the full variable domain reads DVKVTQSSRYLVKRTGEKVFLECVQDMDHENMFWYRQDPGLGLRLIYFSYDVKMKEKGDIPEGYSVSREKKERFSLILESASTNQTSMYLCASSYRVNTEAFFGQGTRLTVV.

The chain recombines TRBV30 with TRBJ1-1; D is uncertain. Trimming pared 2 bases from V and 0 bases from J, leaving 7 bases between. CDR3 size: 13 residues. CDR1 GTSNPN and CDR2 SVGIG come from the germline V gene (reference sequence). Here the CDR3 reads CAWSRVMNTEAFF. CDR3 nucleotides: TGTGCCTGGAGTCGAGTTATGAACACTGAAGCTTTCTTT.

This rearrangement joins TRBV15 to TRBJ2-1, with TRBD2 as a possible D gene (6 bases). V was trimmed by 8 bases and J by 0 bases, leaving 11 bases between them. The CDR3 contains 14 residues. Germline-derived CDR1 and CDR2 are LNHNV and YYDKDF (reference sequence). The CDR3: CATGTGSSYNEQFF. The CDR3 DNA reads TGTGCCACCGGAACCGGGAGCTCCTACAATGAGCAGTTCTTC.

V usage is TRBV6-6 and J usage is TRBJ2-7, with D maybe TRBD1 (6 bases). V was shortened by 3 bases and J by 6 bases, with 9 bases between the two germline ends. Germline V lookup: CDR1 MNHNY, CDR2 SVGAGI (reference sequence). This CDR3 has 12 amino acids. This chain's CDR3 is CASSYGRGEQYF. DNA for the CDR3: TGTGCCAGCAGTTATGGCAGGGGCGAGCAGTACTTC.

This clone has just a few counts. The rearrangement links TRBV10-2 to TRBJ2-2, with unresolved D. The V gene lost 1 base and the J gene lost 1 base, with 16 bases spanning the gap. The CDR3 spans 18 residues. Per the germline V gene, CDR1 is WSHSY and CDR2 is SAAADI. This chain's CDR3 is CASSEFAVSSKNTGELFF. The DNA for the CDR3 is TGCGCCAGCAGTGAGTTTGCGGTATCATCTAAGAACACCGGGGAGCTGTTTTTT.

The CDR3 region is CASSSASRRNYEQYF. Written as DNA, the CDR3 is TGTGCCAGCAGCTCGGCTTCGCGGAGGAACTACGAGCAGTACTTC. The V call is TRBV7-9, the J call TRBJ2-7; tentative D call: TRBD2 (5 bases). From germline, CDR1 is SEHNR and CDR2 FQNEAQ (reference sequence). The V end was cut by 4 bases, the J end by 3 bases, with 16 bases between. The CDR3 loop spans 15 amino acids. The full variable domain, rest sourced from reference TRBV7-9 and TRBJ2-7, is DTGVSQNPRHKITKRGQNVTFRCDPISEHNRLYWYRQTLGQGPEFLTYFQNEAQLEKSRLLSDRFSAERPKGSFSTLEIQRTEQGDSAMYLCASSSASRRNYEQYFGPGTRLTVT.

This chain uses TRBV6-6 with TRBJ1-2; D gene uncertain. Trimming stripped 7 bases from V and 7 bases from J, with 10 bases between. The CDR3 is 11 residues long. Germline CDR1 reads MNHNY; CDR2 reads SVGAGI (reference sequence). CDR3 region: CASKMGLGYTF. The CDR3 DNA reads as TGTGCCAGCAAAATGGGCCTTGGCTACACCTTC.

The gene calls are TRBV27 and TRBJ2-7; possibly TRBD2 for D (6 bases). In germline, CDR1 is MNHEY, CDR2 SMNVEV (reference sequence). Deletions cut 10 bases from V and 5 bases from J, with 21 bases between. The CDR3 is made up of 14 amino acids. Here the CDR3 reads CATTSGAGRNEQYF. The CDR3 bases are TGTGCCACCACCTCCGGCGCGGGAAGGAACGAGCAGTACTTC.

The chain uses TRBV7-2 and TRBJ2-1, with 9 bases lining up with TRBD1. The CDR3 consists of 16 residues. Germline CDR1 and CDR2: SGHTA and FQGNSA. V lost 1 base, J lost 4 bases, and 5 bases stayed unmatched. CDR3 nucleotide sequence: TGTGCCAGCAGCTTAGTCGGGGGACAGGGATACAATGAGCAGTTCTTC. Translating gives CASSLVGGQGYNEQFF.

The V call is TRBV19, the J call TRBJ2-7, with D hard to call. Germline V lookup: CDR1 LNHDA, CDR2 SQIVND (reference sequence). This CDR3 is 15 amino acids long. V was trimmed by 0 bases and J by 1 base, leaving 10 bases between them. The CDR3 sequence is CASSIDISSSYEQYF. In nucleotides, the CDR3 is TGTGCCAGTAGTATAGACATCAGTTCATCCTACGAGCAGTACTTC.

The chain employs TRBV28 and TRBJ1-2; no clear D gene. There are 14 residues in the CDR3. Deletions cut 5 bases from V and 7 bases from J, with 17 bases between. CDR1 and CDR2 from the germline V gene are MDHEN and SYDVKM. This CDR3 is CASSTEGGLIGYTF. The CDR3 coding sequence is TGTGCCAGCAGTACCGAAGGAGGGCTTATTGGCTACACCTTC.